This T cell receptor beta chain was documented in a study of T cell responses to AZD1222 COVID-19 vaccine. The assay was immunoSEQ multiplex PCR, and TCRdb's table has in-frame clones only and misses some. The data hold approximately 84,000 clones, with roughly 89% observed a single time. Overall study findings and caveats: The donor group comprised mostly white British people and more females; the analysis possibly underestimated clonal diversity.

As regards this clone: Its specificity is not known.

Germline CDR1 reads SGHRS; CDR2 reads YFSETQ. CDR3 length equals 14 residues. Trimming cost V 4 bases and J 4 bases; bases outside gene matches: 4. The TCR sequence derives from an adult in good health. The genes are TRBV5-1 and TRBJ1-1; 10 bases are shared with TRBD1. The sequenced sample was peripheral blood, obtained on day 0 of AZD1222 vaccination. CDR3 amino acids: CASSNRTGGTEAFF. The CDR3 DNA reads as TGCGCCAGCAGCAATCGGACAGGGGGCACTGAAGCTTTCTTT.